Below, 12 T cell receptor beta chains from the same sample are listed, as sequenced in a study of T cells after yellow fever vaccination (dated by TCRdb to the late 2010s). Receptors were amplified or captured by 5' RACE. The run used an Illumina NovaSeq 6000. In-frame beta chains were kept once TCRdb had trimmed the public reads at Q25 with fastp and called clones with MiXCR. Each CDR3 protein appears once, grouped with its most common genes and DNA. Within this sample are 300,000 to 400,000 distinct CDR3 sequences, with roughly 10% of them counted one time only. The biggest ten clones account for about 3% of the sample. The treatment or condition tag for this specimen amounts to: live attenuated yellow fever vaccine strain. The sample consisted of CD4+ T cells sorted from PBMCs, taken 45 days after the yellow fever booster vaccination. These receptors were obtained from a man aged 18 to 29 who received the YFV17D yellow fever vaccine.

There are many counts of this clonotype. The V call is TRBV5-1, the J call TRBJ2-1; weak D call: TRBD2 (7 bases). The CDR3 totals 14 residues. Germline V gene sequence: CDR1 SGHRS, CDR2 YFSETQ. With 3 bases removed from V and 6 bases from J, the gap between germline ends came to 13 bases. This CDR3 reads CASSYGGPPNEQFF. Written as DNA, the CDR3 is TGCGCCAGCAGCTACGGGGGGCCCCCCAATGAGCAGTTCTTC.

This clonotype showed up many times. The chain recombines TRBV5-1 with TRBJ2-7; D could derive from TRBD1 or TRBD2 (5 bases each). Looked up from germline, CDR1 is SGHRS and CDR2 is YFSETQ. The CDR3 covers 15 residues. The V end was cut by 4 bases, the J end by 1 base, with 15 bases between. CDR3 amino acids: CASSENPGRSYEQYV. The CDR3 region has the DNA TGCGCCAGCAGCGAGAACCCGGGACGATCCTACGAGCAGTACGTC.

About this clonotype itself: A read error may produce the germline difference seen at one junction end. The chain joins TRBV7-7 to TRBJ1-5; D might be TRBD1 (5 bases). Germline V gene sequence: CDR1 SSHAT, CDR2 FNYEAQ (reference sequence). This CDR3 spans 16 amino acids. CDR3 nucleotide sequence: TGTGCTAGCAGCTTAGACCTTAGGGACGGCAATCAGCCCCAGCATTTT. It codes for CASSLDLRDGNQPQHF.

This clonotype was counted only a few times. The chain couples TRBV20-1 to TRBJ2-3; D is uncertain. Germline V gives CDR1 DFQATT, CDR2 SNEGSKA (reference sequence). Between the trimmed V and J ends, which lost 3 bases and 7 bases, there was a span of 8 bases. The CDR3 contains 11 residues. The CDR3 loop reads CSARAFNTQYF. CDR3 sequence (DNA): TGCAGTGCTAGGGCCTTTAATACGCAGTATTTT.

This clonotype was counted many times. The CDR3 reads CASSLWGIGNTIYF. CDR3 DNA: TGTGCCAGCAGTTTATGGGGGATTGGAAACACCATATATTTT. The J gene is TRBJ1-3, the V gene TRBV12-3 or TRBV12-4; tentatively, D is TRBD1 (5 bases). There are 14 residues in the CDR3. The V and J ends lost 2 bases and 3 bases respectively, with 8 bases between them.

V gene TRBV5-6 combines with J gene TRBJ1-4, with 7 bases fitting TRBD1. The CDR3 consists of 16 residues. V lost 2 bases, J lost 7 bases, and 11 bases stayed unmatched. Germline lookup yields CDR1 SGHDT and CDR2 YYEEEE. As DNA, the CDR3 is TGTGCCAGCAGCTTACCCAGGGGGTCAGCCGTTGAAAAACTGTTTTTT. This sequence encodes CASSLPRGSAVEKLFF.

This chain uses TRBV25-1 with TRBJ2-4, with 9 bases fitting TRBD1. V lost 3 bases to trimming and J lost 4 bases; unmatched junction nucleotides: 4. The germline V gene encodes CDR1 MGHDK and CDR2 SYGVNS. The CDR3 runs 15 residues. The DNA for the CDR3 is TGTGCCAGCAGTGAGGGTGGGACAGGGAAAAACATTCAGTACTTC. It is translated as CASSEGGTGKNIQYF.

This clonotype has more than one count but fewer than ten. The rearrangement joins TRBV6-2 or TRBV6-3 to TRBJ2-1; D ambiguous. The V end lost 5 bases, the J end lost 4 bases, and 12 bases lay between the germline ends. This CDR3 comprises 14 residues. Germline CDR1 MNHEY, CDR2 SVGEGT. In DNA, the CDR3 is TGTGCCAGCAGTCGGTTGGAAAGTTACAATGAGCAGTTCTTC. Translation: CASSRLESYNEQFF.

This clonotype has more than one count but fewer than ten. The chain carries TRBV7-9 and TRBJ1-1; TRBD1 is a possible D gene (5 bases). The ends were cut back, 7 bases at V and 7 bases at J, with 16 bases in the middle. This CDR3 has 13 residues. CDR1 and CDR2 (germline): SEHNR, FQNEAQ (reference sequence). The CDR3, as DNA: TGTGCCAGCACCCCTGGCAGGGCCAGTGAAGCTTTCTTT. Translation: CASTPGRASEAFF.

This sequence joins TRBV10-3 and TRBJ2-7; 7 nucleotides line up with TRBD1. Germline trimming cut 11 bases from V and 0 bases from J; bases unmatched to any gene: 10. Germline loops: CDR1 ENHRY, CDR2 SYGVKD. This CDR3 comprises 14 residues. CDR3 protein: CASDRDRSSYEQYF. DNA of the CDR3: TGTGCCTCAGACCGGGACAGAAGCTCCTACGAGCAGTACTTC.

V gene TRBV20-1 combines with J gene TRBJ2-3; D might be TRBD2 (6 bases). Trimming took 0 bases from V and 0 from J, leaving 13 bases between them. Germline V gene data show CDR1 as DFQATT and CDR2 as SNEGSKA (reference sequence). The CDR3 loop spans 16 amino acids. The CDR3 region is CSAREFGGTSTDTQYF. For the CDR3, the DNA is TGCAGTGCTAGAGAGTTCGGCGGGACTAGCACAGATACGCAGTATTTT.

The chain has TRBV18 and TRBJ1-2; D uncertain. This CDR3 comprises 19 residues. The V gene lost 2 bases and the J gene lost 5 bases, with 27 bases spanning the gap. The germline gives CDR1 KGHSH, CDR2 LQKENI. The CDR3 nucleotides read TGTGCCAGCTCACCATCAGTCGTCCCGCTAAGTCCGTATCGTTATGGCTACACCTTC. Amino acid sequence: CASSPSVVPLSPYRYGYTF.